This entry concerns a single T cell receptor beta chain. The germline V gene encodes CDR1 MNHNY and CDR2 SVGAGI (reference sequence). The V and J ends lost 0 bases and 4 bases respectively, with 11 bases between them. This CDR3 is 15 amino acids long. The entry originates in a study of blood T cell repertoires in COVID-19. In the study overall: Sources were T cells, B-cell-depleted T cells, or PBMCs; the material itself was cDNA or gDNA.

As processed by the authors: Nucleated cell counts were estimated from reference gene primer amplification. TCRdb's table, derived via immunoSEQ multiplex PCR, lists solely in-frame clones and lacks some. D and trimming were read from the DNA, whereas the V and J calls and clone size are those reported in that table. Here the sample spans about 70,000 clones, about 88% being singletons. The V call is TRBV6-6, the J call TRBJ2-3; the D gene is possibly TRBD2 (5 bases). Sequenced input: peripheral blood. The TCR was taken from a man aged 50 to 60 with acute or convalescent COVID-19. The CDR3: CASSYSSPRADTQYF. CDR3 nucleotide sequence: TGTGCCAGCAGTTACTCGAGTCCGAGGGCAGATACGCAGTATTTT.